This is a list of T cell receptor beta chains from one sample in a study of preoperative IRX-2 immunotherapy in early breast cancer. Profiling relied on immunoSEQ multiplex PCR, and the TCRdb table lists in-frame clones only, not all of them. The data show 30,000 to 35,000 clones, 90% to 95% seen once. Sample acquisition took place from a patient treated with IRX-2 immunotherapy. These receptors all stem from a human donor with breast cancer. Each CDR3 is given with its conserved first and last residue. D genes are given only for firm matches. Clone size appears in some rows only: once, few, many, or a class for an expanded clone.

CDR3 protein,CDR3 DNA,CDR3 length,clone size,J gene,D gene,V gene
CASSLGQGVYGYTF,TGTGCCAGCAGTCTGGGACAGGGGGTTTATGGCTACACCTTC,14,.,TRBJ1-2,TRBD1,TRBV5-5
CATSRGAGTTLGGTQYF,TGTGCCACCAGCAGAGGGGCGGGGACTACGCTGGGGGGTACGCAGTATTTT,17,.,TRBJ2-3,TRBD2,TRBV15
CASSLGARGNSPLHF,TGTGCCAGCAGCTTGGGGGCCAGGGGTAATTCACCCCTCCACTTT,15,few,TRBJ1-6,.,TRBV13
CASSLGGLLGAQTDTQYF,TGTGCCAGCAGCTTAGGGGGGTTACTAGGGGCCCAGACAGATACGCAGTATTTT,18,few,TRBJ2-3,.,TRBV7-2
CASKYRAETQYF,TGTGCCAGCAAGTACAGGGCAGAGACCCAGTACTTC,12,.,TRBJ2-5,.,TRBV27
CASSDLIVSTDTQYF,TGTGCCAGCAGTGACTTAATAGTAAGCACAGATACGCAGTATTTT,15,.,TRBJ2-3,.,TRBV6-4
CASRAPGLTLSANVLTF,TGTGCCAGCAGGGCTCCGGGACTCACTCTGTCGGCCAACGTCCTGACTTTC,17,.,TRBJ2-6,.,TRBV7-2
CASSVGSLEDTQYF,TGTGCCAGCAGCGTAGGATCCCTAGAAGATACGCAGTATTTT,14,.,TRBJ2-3,.,TRBV9
CASSLGQGINYGYTF,TGTGCCAGCAGCTTGGGACAGGGGATTAACTATGGCTACACCTTC,15,.,TRBJ1-2,TRBD1,TRBV7-2
CASSYAGGTDTQYF,TGTGCCAGCAGTTACGCAGGGGGCACAGATACGCAGTATTTT,14,.,TRBJ2-3,.,TRBV6-6
CASSDEVGGQSYEQYF,TGTGCCAGCAGCGATGAGGTAGGGGGCCAGTCCTACGAGCAGTACTTC,16,.,TRBJ2-7,TRBD1,TRBV7-2
CASSFHRGQETQYF,TGTGCCAGCAGCTTTCACAGGGGGCAAGAGACCCAGTACTTC,14,.,TRBJ2-5,TRBD1,TRBV7-2
CASSSFSYEQYF,TGTGCCAGCAGTTCCTTCTCCTACGAGCAGTACTTC,12,.,TRBJ2-7,.,TRBV27
CSVSWHGQETQYF,TGCAGCGTTAGCTGGCACGGCCAAGAGACCCAGTACTTC,13,.,TRBJ2-5,.,TRBV29-1
CASSGDRGITEAFF,TGTGCCAGCAGTGGGGACAGGGGGATCACTGAAGCTTTCTTT,14,.,TRBJ1-1,TRBD1,TRBV2
CASSYDTSNEKLFF,TGTGCCAGCAGTTACGACACTTCTAATGAAAAACTGTTTTTT,14,.,TRBJ1-4,.,TRBV6-6
CASSLSGTSELETQYF,TGTGCCAGCAGCTTATCCGGGACTAGCGAATTGGAGACCCAGTACTTC,16,.,TRBJ2-5,TRBD2,TRBV7-3
CASSGGRGGANVLTF,TGTGCCAGCAGTGGGGGCCGTGGTGGGGCCAACGTCCTGACTTTC,15,.,TRBJ2-6,.,TRBV2
CASSARAAFSEQFF,TGTGCCAGCAGCGCTAGGGCTGCCTTCAGTGAGCAGTTCTTC,14,.,TRBJ2-1,.,TRBV7-9
CASSLTAANTEAFF,TGTGCCAGCAGCTTAACAGCAGCTAACACTGAAGCTTTCTTT,14,.,TRBJ1-1,.,TRBV7-9
CASSLTLGNEQFF,TGTGCCAGCAGCTTAACTCTCGGCAATGAGCAGTTCTTC,13,.,TRBJ2-1,.,TRBV7-2
CASSLYRADSPLHF,TGTGCCAGCAGTTTGTACAGGGCGGATTCACCCCTCCACTTT,14,.,TRBJ1-6,.,TRBV27
CATSREGTGMLEQYF,TGTGCCACCAGCAGAGAAGGGACAGGGATGTTGGAGCAGTACTTC,15,.,TRBJ2-7,TRBD1,TRBV15
CASSALVRGYTF,TGTGCCAGCAGCGCCCTCGTTAGGGGCTACACCTTC,12,.,TRBJ1-2,.,TRBV9
CASSSRGITDTQYF,TGTGCCAGCAGCTCGCGGGGAATCACAGATACGCAGTATTTT,14,once,TRBJ2-3,.,TRBV14